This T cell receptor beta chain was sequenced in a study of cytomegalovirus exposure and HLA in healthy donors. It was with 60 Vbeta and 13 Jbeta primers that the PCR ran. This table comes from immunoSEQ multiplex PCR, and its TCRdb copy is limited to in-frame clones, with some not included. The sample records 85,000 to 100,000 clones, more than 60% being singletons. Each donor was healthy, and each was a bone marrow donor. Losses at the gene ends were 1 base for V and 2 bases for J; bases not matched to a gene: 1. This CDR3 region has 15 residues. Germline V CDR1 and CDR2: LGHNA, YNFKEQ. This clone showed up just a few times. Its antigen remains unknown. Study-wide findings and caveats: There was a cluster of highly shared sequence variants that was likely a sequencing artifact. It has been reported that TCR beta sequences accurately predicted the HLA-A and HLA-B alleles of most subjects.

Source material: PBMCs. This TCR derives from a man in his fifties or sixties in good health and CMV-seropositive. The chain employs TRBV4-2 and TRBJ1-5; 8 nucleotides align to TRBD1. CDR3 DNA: TGTGCCAGCAGCCAAGTGGACAGGGGCAATCAGCCCCAGCATTTT. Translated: CASSQVDRGNQPQHF.